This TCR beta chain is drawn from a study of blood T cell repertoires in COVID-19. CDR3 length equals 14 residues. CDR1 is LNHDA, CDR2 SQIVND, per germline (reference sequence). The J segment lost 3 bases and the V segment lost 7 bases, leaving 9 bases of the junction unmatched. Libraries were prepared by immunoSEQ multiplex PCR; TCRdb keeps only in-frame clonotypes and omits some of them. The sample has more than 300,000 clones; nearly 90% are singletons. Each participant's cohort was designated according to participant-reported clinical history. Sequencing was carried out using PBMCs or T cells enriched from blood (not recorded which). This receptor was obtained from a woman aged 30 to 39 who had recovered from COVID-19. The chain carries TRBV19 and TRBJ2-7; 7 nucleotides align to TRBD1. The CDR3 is CASKNRDSNYEQYF. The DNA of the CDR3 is TGTGCCAGTAAAAACCGGGACAGTAACTACGAGCAGTACTTC.